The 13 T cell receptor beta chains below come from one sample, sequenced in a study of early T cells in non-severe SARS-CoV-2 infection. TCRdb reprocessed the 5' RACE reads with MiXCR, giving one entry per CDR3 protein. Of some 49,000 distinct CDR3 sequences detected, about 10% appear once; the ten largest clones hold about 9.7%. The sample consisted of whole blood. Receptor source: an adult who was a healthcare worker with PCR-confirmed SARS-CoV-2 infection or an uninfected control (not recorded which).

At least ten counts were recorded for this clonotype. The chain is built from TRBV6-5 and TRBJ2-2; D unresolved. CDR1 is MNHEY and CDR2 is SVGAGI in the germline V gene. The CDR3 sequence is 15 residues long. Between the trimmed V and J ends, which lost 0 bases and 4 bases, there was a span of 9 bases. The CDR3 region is CASSYSRLGTGELFF. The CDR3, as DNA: TGTGCCAGCAGTTACTCCCGACTTGGCACCGGGGAGCTGTTTTTT.

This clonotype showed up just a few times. The CDR3 bases are TGTGCCAGCAGGTCACAGGGATGGAACACTGAAGCTTTCTTT. Residues: CASRSQGWNTEAFF. V gene TRBV7-9 combines with J gene TRBJ1-1; D is possibly TRBD1 (6 bases). The germline V gene has CDR1 SEHNR and CDR2 FQNEAQ (reference sequence). The CDR3 contains 14 residues. V lost 6 bases to trimming and J lost 1 base, with 12 bases between them.

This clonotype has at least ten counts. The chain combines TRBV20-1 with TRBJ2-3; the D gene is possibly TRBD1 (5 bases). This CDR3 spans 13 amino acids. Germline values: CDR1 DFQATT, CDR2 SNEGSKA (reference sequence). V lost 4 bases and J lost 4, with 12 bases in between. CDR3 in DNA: TGCAGTGCTACAGGGCCTTCGTCAGATACGCAGTATTTT. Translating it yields CSATGPSSDTQYF.

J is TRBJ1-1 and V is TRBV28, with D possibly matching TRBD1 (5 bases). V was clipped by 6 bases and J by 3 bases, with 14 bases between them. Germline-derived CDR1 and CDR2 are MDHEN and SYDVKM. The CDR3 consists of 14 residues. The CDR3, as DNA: TGTGCCAGCAGGTTCCCCACAGGTCACACTGAAGCTTTCTTT. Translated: CASRFPTGHTEAFF.

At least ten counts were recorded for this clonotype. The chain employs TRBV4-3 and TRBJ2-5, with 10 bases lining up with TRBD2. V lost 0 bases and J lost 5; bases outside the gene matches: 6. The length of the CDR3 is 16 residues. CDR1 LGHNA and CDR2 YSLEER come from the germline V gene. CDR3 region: CASSQDLAGEGETQYF. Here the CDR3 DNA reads TGCGCCAGCAGCCAAGATCTAGCGGGAGAGGGGGAGACCCAGTACTTC.

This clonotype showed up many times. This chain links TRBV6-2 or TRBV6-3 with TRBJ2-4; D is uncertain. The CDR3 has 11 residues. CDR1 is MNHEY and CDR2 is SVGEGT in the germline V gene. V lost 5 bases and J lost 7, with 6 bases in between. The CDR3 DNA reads TGTGCCAGCAGTAGCCTGAACATTCAGTACTTC. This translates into CASSSLNIQYF.

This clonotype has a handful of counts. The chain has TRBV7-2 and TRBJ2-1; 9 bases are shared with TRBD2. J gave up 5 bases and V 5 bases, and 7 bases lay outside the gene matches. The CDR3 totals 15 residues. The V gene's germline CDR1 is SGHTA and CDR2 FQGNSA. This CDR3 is CASSPSGLANNEQFF. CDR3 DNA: TGTGCCAGCAGCCCATCGGGACTAGCCAACAATGAGCAGTTCTTC.

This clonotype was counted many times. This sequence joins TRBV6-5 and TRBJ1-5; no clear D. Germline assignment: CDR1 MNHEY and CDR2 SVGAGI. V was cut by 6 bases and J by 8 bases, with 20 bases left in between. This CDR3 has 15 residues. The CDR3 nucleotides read TGTGCCAGCAGCCCCTTCATGGGGATTTTAGAGCCCCAGCATTTT. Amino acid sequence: CASSPFMGILEPQHF.

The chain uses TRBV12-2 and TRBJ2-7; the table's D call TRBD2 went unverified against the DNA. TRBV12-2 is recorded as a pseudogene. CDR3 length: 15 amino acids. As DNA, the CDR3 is TGTGCAAGTCGCTTAGACTCGCGGGAGTCCTACGAGCAGTACTTC. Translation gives CASRLDSRESYEQYF.

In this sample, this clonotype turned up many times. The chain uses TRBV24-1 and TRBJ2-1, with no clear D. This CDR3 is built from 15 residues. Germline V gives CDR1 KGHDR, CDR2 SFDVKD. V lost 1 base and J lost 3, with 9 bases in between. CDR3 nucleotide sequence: TGTGCCACCAGTGATTTTGCGGTGGGCTACAATGAGCAGTTCTTC. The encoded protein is CATSDFAVGYNEQFF.

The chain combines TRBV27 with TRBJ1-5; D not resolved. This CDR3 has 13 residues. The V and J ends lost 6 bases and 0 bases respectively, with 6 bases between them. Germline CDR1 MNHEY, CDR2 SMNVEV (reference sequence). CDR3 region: CASSSYSNQPQHF. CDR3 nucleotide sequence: TGTGCCAGCAGCTCCTATAGCAATCAGCCCCAGCATTTT.

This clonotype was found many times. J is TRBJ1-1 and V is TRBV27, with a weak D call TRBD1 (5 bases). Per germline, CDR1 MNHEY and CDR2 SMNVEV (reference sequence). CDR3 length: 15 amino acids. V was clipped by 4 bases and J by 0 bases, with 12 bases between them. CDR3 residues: CASSWGRPLNTEAFF. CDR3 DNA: TGTGCCAGCAGTTGGGGCAGGCCCTTGAACACTGAAGCTTTCTTT.

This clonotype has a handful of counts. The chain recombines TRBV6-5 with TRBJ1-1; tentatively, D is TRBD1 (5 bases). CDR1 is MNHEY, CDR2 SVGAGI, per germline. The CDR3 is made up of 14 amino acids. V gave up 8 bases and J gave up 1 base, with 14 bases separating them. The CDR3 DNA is TGTGCCAGCCAAAGTAGGAGGGGGAACACTGAAGCTTTCTTT. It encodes CASQSRRGNTEAFF.